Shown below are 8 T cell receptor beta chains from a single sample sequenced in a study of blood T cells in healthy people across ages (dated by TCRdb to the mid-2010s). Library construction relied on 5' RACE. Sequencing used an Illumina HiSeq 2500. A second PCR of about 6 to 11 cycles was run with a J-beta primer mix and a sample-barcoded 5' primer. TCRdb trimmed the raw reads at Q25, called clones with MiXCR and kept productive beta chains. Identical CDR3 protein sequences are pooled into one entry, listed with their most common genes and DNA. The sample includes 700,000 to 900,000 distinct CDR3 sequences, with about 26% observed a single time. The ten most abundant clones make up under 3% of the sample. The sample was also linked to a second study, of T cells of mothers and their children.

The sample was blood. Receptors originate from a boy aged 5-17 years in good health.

CDR3 coding DNA: TGCGCCAGCAGCTTGGGCTCAGGGGACGAGCAGTACTTC. This translates into CASSLGSGDEQYF. V usage is TRBV5-1 and J usage is TRBJ2-7; D is possibly TRBD1 (6 bases). V was cut by 0 bases and J by 5 bases, with 9 bases left in between. The CDR3 has 13 amino acids. Germline-derived CDR1 and CDR2 are SGHRS and YFSETQ.

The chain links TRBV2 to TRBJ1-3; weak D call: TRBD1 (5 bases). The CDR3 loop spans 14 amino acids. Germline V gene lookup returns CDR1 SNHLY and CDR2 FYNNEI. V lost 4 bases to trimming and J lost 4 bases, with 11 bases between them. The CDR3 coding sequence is TGTGCCAGCAGTGGCGGGGGTAGAGGAAACACCATATATTTT. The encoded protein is CASSGGGRGNTIYF.

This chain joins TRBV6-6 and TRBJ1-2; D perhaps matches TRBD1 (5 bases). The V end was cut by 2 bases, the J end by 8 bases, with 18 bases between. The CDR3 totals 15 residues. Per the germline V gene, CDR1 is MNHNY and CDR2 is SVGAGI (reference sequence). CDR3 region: CASSYPLLGDRGYTF. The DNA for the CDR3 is TGTGCCAGCAGTTACCCCTTACTAGGGGATAGAGGCTACACCTTC.

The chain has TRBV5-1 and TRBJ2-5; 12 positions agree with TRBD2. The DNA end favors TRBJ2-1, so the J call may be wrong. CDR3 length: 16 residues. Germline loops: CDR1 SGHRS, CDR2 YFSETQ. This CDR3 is CASSSTTSGGYNEQFF. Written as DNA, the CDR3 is TGCGCCAGCAGCTCGACAACTAGCGGGGGGTACAATGAGCAGTTCTTC.

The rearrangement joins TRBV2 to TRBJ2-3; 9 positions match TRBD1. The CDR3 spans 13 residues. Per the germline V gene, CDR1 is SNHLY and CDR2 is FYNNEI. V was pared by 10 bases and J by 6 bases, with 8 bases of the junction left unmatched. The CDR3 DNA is TGTGCCATCGACCGGGACAGGGAGGATACGCAGTATTTT. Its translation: CAIDRDREDTQYF.

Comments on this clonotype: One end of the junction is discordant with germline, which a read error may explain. CDR3 bases: TGTGCCTGCAGCTCTCGGACGGCTAACTATGGCTACACCTTC. As protein: CACSSRTANYGYTF. The chain joins TRBV7-2 to TRBJ1-2; D uncertain. Germline V gene data show CDR1 as SGHTA and CDR2 as FQGNSA. CDR3 length: 14 amino acids.

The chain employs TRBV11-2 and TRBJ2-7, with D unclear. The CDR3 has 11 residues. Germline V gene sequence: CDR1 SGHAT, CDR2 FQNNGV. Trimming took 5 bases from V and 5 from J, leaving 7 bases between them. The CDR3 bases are TGTGCCAGCAGCCGACTCGACGAGCAGTACTTC. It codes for CASSRLDEQYF.

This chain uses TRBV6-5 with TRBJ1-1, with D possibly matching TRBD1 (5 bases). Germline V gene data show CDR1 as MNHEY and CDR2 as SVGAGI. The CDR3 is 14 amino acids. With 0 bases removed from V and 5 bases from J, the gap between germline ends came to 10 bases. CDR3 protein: CASSYSNGGTEAFF. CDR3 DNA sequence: TGTGCCAGCAGTTACTCGAACGGGGGGACTGAAGCTTTCTTT.